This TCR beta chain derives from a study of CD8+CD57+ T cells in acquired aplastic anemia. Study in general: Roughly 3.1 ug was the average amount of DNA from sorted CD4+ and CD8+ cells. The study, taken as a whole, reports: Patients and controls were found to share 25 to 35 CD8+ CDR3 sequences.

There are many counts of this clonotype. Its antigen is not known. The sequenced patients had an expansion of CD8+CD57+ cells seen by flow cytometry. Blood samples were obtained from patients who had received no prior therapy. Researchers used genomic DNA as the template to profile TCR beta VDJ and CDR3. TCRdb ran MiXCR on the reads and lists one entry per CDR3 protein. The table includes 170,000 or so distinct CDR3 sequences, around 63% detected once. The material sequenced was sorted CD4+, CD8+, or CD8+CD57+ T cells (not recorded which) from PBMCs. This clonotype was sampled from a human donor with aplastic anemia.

The CDR3 nucleotides are TGTGCCAGCAGTGAAGTTTCAGGACAGGGGGCGGAGGAGCAGTACTTC. Translated: CASSEVSGQGAEEQYF. The chain employs TRBV6-1 and TRBJ2-7, with 11 bases lining up with TRBD1. Per germline, CDR1 MNHNS and CDR2 SASEGT. The CDR3 runs 16 residues. Losses at the gene ends were 1 base for V and 7 bases for J; bases not matched to a gene: 9.